The rows below give T cell receptor beta chains drawn from one sample of a study of beta chain features in type 1 diabetes. Assay: immunoSEQ multiplex PCR; the TCRdb copy retains only in-frame clones and omits some. The profile covers a few hundred thousand clones, with around 20% appearing a single time and 0.035% to 0.055% taken by the ten largest. Specimen: naive CD4+ T cells from blood. The source is a woman between 18 and 29 years old in good health. The CDR3 runs from the conserved cysteine through the conserved F or W. Each record gives: CDR3 protein, CDR3 DNA, clone size, D gene, V gene, J gene. The D gene is left open where the match is weak. Clone size is given for some rows only: seen once, a few or many times, or a class if the clone is expanded.

CASKKGVGDNEQFF,TGCGCCAGCAAGAAGGGGGTCGGGGACAATGAGCAGTTCTTC,.,.,TRBV5-1,TRBJ2-1
CASSQPRDRVRTGELFF,TGCGCCAGCAGCCAACCCAGGGACAGGGTGCGCACCGGGGAGCTGTTTTTT,few,TRBD1,TRBV4-1,TRBJ2-2
CSVGAQTGPETQYF,TGCAGCGTTGGGGCCCAGACAGGGCCAGAGACCCAGTACTTC,.,TRBD1,TRBV29-1,TRBJ2-5
CASSLDRYRGETQYF,TGCGCCAGCAGCTTGGACCGTTACAGGGGAGAGACCCAGTACTTC,few,TRBD1,TRBV5-1,TRBJ2-5
CASSSSRGRSKETQYF,TGTGCCAGCAGCTCATCAAGGGGCCGATCGAAAGAGACCCAGTACTTC,.,.,TRBV7-8,TRBJ2-5
CASTSIGGKSYTF,TGTGCCAGCACTTCGATAGGGGGCAAGAGCTACACCTTC,.,TRBD1,TRBV2,TRBJ1-2
CAWGGGTALTDTQYF,TGTGCCTGGGGAGGGGGGACAGCACTCACAGATACGCAGTATTTT,.,.,TRBV30,TRBJ2-3
CASSLTSGHYNEQFF,TGTGCCAGCAGCTTAACTAGCGGTCACTACAATGAGCAGTTCTTC,.,TRBD2,TRBV11-2,TRBJ2-1
CAWAGAWETQYF,TGTGCCTGGGCAGGGGCCTGGGAGACCCAGTACTTC,few,.,TRBV30,TRBJ2-5
CASSSPTSGGSYEQYF,TGTGCCAGCTCATCCCCGACTAGCGGGGGTTCCTACGAGCAGTACTTC,few,TRBD2,TRBV18,TRBJ2-7
CASSLVPGGRVDTQYF,TGTGCCAGCAGCTTGGTGCCGGGGGGCCGGGTAGATACGCAGTATTTT,few,.,TRBV5-4,TRBJ2-3
CSVERGGLTEAFF,TGCAGCGTTGAACGCGGTGGGTTAACTGAAGCTTTCTTT,.,.,TRBV29-1,TRBJ1-1
CSVAPRVGPTEAFF,TGCAGCGTTGCCCCCAGGGTAGGACCCACTGAAGCTTTCTTT,.,.,TRBV29-1,TRBJ1-1
CASSPAGGNEKLFF,TGCGCCAGCAGCCCCGCGGGGGGGAATGAAAAACTGTTTTTT,few,.,TRBV4-1,TRBJ1-4
CAWRLAGNTYEQYF,TGTGCCTGGAGATTAGCGGGGAACACCTACGAGCAGTACTTC,few,TRBD2,TRBV30,TRBJ2-7
CASMYGSDNYGYTF,TGTGCCAGCATGTATGGCAGCGATAACTATGGCTACACCTTC,few,.,TRBV6-7,TRBJ1-2
CASSEEAGRTDTQYF,TGTGCCAGCAGTGAGGAGGCGGGACGCACAGATACGCAGTATTTT,.,.,TRBV25-1,TRBJ2-3
CATSREGAETQYF,TGTGCCACCAGCAGAGAGGGAGCAGAGACCCAGTACTTC,few,.,TRBV15,TRBJ2-5
CASSQGRNTEAFF,TGTGCCAGCAGCCAGGGGAGAAACACTGAAGCTTTCTTT,.,.,TRBV14,TRBJ1-1
CASSLGTQVQAFF,TGTGCCAGCAGCCTGGGGACACAGGTCCAAGCTTTCTTT,.,.,TRBV7-9,TRBJ1-1
CATSRDMGTTVGYTF,TGTGCCACCAGCAGAGATATGGGCACCACGGTGGGCTACACCTTC,.,.,TRBV15,TRBJ1-2
CASSPYRGGNTEAFF,TGTGCCAGCAGCCCCTATCGCGGGGGGAACACTGAAGCTTTCTTT,few,.,TRBV7-8,TRBJ1-1
CASSPRATYPPYEQYF,TGTGCCAGCTCACCGAGGGCCACATATCCGCCCTACGAGCAGTACTTC,few,.,TRBV18,TRBJ2-7
CSVDRVGTGELFF,TGCAGCGTTGATCGGGTTGGGACCGGGGAGCTGTTTTTT,few,.,TRBV29-1,TRBJ2-2
CASSLVPSGGNYGYTF,TGCGCCAGCAGCTTGGTACCCTCAGGGGGTAACTATGGCTACACCTTC,once,TRBD1,TRBV5-1,TRBJ1-2
CASSPGTGELNEQFF,TGTGCCAGCAGTCCTGGGACGGGGGAACTCAATGAGCAGTTCTTC,.,.,TRBV27,TRBJ2-1
CASSLGGRRTDTQYF,TGTGCCAGCAGCTTAGGGGGCAGACGCACAGATACGCAGTATTTT,few,.,TRBV7-2,TRBJ2-3
CASSQGGRGREKLFF,TGTGCCAGCAGCCAAGGGGGTAGGGGGCGGGAAAAACTGTTTTTT,.,TRBD1,TRBV4-2,TRBJ1-4
CASSPATSGRIEQYF,TGTGCCAGCAGCCCTGCTACTAGCGGGAGGATAGAGCAGTACTTC,.,TRBD2,TRBV5-6,TRBJ2-7
CASSFREGITEAFF,TGTGCCAGCAGCTTCAGGGAGGGGATAACTGAAGCTTTCTTT,.,.,TRBV11-1,TRBJ1-1
CASSLWTGDTEAFF,TGTGCCAGCAGCCTTTGGACAGGGGACACTGAAGCTTTCTTT,few,TRBD1,TRBV27,TRBJ1-1
CASSLNGGGLGNQPQHF,TGTGCCAGTAGCCTTAACGGGGGAGGTTTGGGCAATCAGCCCCAGCATTTT,few,.,TRBV19,TRBJ1-5
CASRSDRETQYF,TGTGCCAGCAGGTCCGATAGAGAGACCCAGTACTTC,few,.,TRBV7-9,TRBJ2-5
CASSPQGRGNQPQHF,TGTGCCAGCTCACCGCAGGGTAGGGGCAATCAGCCCCAGCATTTT,.,.,TRBV18,TRBJ1-5
CASSSQGRNTGELFF,TGTGCCAGCAGCTCACAGGGGAGGAACACCGGGGAGCTGTTTTTT,few,TRBD1,TRBV7-9,TRBJ2-2
CASSHSLTGKETQYF,TGTGCCAGCTCACATTCGCTTACAGGGAAAGAGACCCAGTACTTC,.,.,TRBV18,TRBJ2-5
CASSLRTAGTGELFF,TGTGCCAGCAGCTTAAGGACCGCGGGCACCGGGGAGCTGTTTTTT,.,.,TRBV7-9,TRBJ2-2
CASSLGASEQYF,TGTGCCAGCAGCTTAGGGGCTTCCGAGCAGTACTTC,.,.,TRBV7-6,TRBJ2-7
CASSISGMPHYEQYF,TGTGCCAGTAGTATCAGCGGGATGCCCCATTACGAGCAGTACTTC,few,TRBD2,TRBV19,TRBJ2-7
CAISSDTKETQYF,TGTGCCATCAGTTCGGACACAAAGGAGACCCAGTACTTC,.,.,TRBV10-3,TRBJ2-5
CAWSDPGTRYREQFF,TGTGCCTGGAGTGACCCCGGGACTAGATACCGTGAGCAGTTCTTC,.,TRBD2,TRBV30,TRBJ2-1
CASSSLRTVEQYF,TGTGCCAGCAGTTCCCTTCGAACGGTCGAGCAGTACTTC,few,.,TRBV2,TRBJ2-7
CASSLTDTQYF,TGTGCCAGCAGTCTAACAGATACGCAGTATTTT,few,.,TRBV25-1,TRBJ2-3
CASSIGQSGNTIYF,TGTGCCAGTAGTATAGGGCAGTCTGGAAACACCATATATTTT,.,.,TRBV19,TRBJ1-3
CASSQERQGINEQFF,TGCGCCAGCAGCCAAGAAAGGCAGGGAATCAATGAGCAGTTCTTC,few,.,TRBV4-3,TRBJ2-1
CASSQPRRGAGANVLTF,TGCGCCAGCAGCCAGCCAAGGAGGGGCGCTGGGGCCAACGTCCTGACTTTC,.,.,TRBV4-1,TRBJ2-6
CASSPTTRNSPLHF,TGTGCCAGCTCACCAACGACAAGGAACTCACCCCTCCACTTT,few,.,TRBV18,TRBJ1-6
CAWSGTGTQPQHF,TGTGCCTGGAGTGGTACAGGGACTCAGCCCCAGCATTTT,few,.,TRBV30,TRBJ1-5
CASSDRQGNTEAFF,TGTGCCAGCAGCGATCGACAGGGGAACACTGAAGCTTTCTTT,.,TRBD1,TRBV13,TRBJ1-1
CASSPQGASGETQYF,TGTGCCAGCAGCCCACAGGGGGCCTCAGGGGAGACCCAGTACTTC,.,TRBD1,TRBV7-2,TRBJ2-5
CASRPQGAGQPQHF,TGTGCCAGCAGGCCACAGGGGGCGGGTCAGCCCCAGCATTTT,.,TRBD1,TRBV2,TRBJ1-5
CASRPSGGARDQYF,TGTGCCAGTCGACCTAGCGGGGGGGCCCGGGACCAGTACTTC,.,TRBD2,TRBV7-3,TRBJ2-5
CATSWSGDAILF,TGTGCCACCTCGTGGAGCGGGGATGCCATCCTCTTC,.,TRBD2,TRBV2,TRBJ2-7
CASSQPGQGRGYTF,TGCGCCAGCAGCCAACCAGGACAGGGACGGGGGTACACCTTC,.,TRBD1,TRBV4-1,TRBJ1-2
CSALGASGRENEQFF,TGCAGCGCCCTGGGGGCTAGCGGGAGAGAAAATGAGCAGTTCTTC,few,TRBD2,TRBV29-1,TRBJ2-1
CASRNRQDEGQPQHF,TGTGCCAGCAGGAACCGGCAGGACGAGGGTCAGCCCCAGCATTTT,.,.,TRBV25-1,TRBJ1-5
CASSSQQGIDYGYTF,TGTGCCAGCAGCTCACAACAGGGGATTGACTATGGCTACACCTTC,.,TRBD1,TRBV11-3,TRBJ1-2